This record looks at one T cell receptor beta chain sequence and its context. The sample is drawn from a study of cytomegalovirus exposure and HLA in healthy donors. This CDR3 comprises 13 residues. The germline V and J ends were trimmed by 7 bases and 2 bases, with 12 bases remaining between them. From germline, CDR1 is SGHDT and CDR2 YYEEEE. Primers included in the PCR were 60 Vbeta and 13 Jbeta primers. Assay used: immunoSEQ multiplex PCR; TCRdb lists only in-frame clones, some missing. The table lists around 180,000 clones, roughly 82% of them singletons. This rearrangement joins TRBV5-6 to TRBJ2-5; D might be TRBD2 (6 bases). Sample: PBMCs. This clonotype originated in a woman aged 45-65 years in good health and CMV-seronegative. Here the CDR3 DNA reads TGTGCCAGCCAGATTAGCGGACAAGAGACCCAGTACTTC. Translation: CASQISGQETQYF.